This entry features one T cell receptor beta chain sequence. The antigen remains unidentified. The source of the sample is a study of OX40 agonist ivuxolimab in advanced cancers. The wider study: Patients in the trial were receiving intravenous ivuxolimab every 2 weeks, at doses of 0.01 to 10 mg/kg.

Whole-study findings and limits: Also showing low normalized T-cell clonal expansion were some of the nonresponders.

Some clones are missing from TCRdb's copy, which holds only in-frame ones; the method was immunoSEQ multiplex PCR. Here the sample spans tens of thousands of clones, 88% being singletons. Per the germline V gene, CDR1 is SEHNR and CDR2 is FQNEAQ (reference sequence). This CDR3 has 14 amino acids. J was trimmed by 3 bases and V by 7 bases; bases with no gene match: 5. This TCR was recovered from an adult with an advanced solid tumor such as melanoma, head and neck, liver or kidney cancer. This material consisted of CD4+ or CD8+ T cells sorted from blood, taken in a trial of the OX40 agonist ivuxolimab. The chain is built from TRBV7-9 and TRBJ2-1, with 8 bases lining up with TRBD2. The CDR3 region has the DNA TGTGCCAGCAATCGGGAGGGCATCTACAATGAGCAGTTCTTC. It yields the protein CASNREGIYNEQFF.